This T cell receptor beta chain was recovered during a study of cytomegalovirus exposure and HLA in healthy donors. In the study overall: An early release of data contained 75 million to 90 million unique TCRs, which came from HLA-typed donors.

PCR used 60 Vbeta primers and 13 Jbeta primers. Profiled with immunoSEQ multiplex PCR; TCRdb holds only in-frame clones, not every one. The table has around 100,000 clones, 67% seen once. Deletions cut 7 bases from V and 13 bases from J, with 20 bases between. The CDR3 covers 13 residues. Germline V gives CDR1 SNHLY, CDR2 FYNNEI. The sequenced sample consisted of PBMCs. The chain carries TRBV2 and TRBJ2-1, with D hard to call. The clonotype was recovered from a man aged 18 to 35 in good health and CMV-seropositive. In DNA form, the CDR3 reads TGTGCCAGCATTACCATGACTCAGAGTATTCAGTTCTTC. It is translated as CASITMTQSIQFF.